Below, 12 T cell receptor beta chains from the same sample are listed, as sequenced in a study of control samples from healthy donors and cancer patients. The repertoire was sequenced with immunoSEQ multiplex PCR; TCRdb's copy has only in-frame clones and lacks some. Among approximately 160,000 clones listed, 92% were seen once. Sequencing was performed on blood. The receptors originated from a woman aged 25 to 45 in good health.

This chain connects TRBV19 to TRBJ1-1; the D gene is possibly TRBD1 (5 bases). The CDR3 spans 14 residues. V was clipped by 2 bases and J by 0 bases, with 7 bases between them. Germline-derived CDR1 and CDR2 are LNHDA and SQIVND (reference sequence). This chain's CDR3 is CASSILGLNTEAFF. CDR3 DNA: TGTGCCAGTAGTATATTGGGACTGAACACTGAAGCTTTCTTT. The full variable domain, completed using reference TRBV19 and TRBJ1-1, is DGGITQSPKYLFRKEGQNVTLSCEQNLNHDAMYWYRQDPGQGLRLIYYSQIVNDFQKGDIAEGYSVSREKKESFPLTVTSAQKNPTAFYLCASSILGLNTEAFFGQGTRLTVV.

The chain combines TRBV5-4 with TRBJ2-7; 8 nucleotides match TRBD2. This CDR3 comprises 14 residues. The junction had 5 bases not matched to a gene; V was cut back by 0 bases and J by 6 bases. Germline CDR1 and CDR2: SGHNT and YYREEE (reference sequence). CDR3 coding DNA: TGTGCCAGCAGCTTGGCCCTAGCGGGTGCCGAGCAGTACTTC. This sequence encodes CASSLALAGAEQYF.

V is TRBV29-1 and J is TRBJ2-5, with D tentatively TRBD2 (6 bases). The CDR3 runs to 14 residues. The germline V and J ends were trimmed by 2 bases and 5 bases, with 15 bases remaining between them. The germline V gene encodes CDR1 SQVTM and CDR2 ANQGSEA. The CDR3 DNA follows: TGCAGCGTTGAAAGGCGGGGTTCGGGGGAGACCCAGTACTTC. The encoded protein is CSVERRGSGETQYF.

The rearrangement joins TRBV6-5 to TRBJ1-2, with unresolved D. The CDR3 is 13 residues long. Germline V lookup: CDR1 MNHEY, CDR2 SVGAGI. V was clipped by 6 bases and J by 6 bases, with 14 bases between them. DNA for the CDR3: TGTGCCAGCAGCCTTTTGGAGGCCCATGGCTACACCTTC. It yields the protein CASSLLEAHGYTF.

This clone was seen more than once but under ten times. The V and J genes are TRBV6-2 or TRBV6-3 and TRBJ1-1, with D unclear. The CDR3 consists of 13 residues. Trimming pared 6 bases from V and 0 bases from J, leaving 8 bases between. From germline, CDR1 is MNHEY and CDR2 SVGEGT. CDR3 bases: TGTGCCAGCAGCCGCGACGTGAACACTGAAGCTTTCTTT. This sequence encodes CASSRDVNTEAFF.

This sequence joins TRBV5-6 and TRBJ2-1; D is ambiguous. The V and J ends lost 0 bases and 9 bases respectively, with 7 bases between them. This CDR3 has 12 residues. Germline V CDR1 and CDR2: SGHDT, YYEEEE. CDR3 nucleotides: TGTGCCAGCAGCTTGGTACTCAGTGAGCAGTTCTTC. Translation: CASSLVLSEQFF.

This clone has only one observation. The rearrangement uses TRBV14 and TRBJ1-4; D unclear. Germline CDR1 and CDR2: SGHDN and FVKESK. V was cut by 1 base and J by 10 bases, with 4 bases left in between. The CDR3 is made up of 11 amino acids. CDR3 DNA sequence: TGTGCCAGCAGCCAAGCGGGAAAACTGTTTTTT. Encoded protein: CASSQAGKLFF.

This rearrangement joins TRBV9 to TRBJ2-7, with D uncertain. The CDR3 extends over 12 amino acids. Germline lookup yields CDR1 SGDLS and CDR2 YYNGEE. V shed 4 bases and J shed 6 bases, with 11 bases lying between them. CDR3: CASSPNGIEQYF. CDR3 sequence (DNA): TGTGCCAGCAGCCCTAACGGAATCGAGCAGTACTTC.

The CDR3 protein is CASSEYKRSTDTQYF. CDR3 in DNA: TGTGCCAGCAGTGAATACAAGCGGAGCACAGATACGCAGTATTTT. The rearrangement joins TRBV2 to TRBJ2-3, with a possible D match to TRBD2 (5 bases). The CDR3 extends over 15 amino acids. Trimming removed 2 bases at V and 0 bases at J, with 9 bases between. The germline V gene encodes CDR1 SNHLY and CDR2 FYNNEI.

This clone has just a few counts. This CDR3 reads CATSDLPRGSGGIVSGQYF. The CDR3 coding sequence is TGTGCCACCAGTGATTTGCCCCGAGGTAGCGGGGGTATCGTCTCGGGGCAGTACTTC. J is TRBJ2-7 and V is TRBV24-1; 9 bases fit TRBD2. The CDR3 has 19 residues. CDR1 is KGHDR and CDR2 is SFDVKD in the germline V gene. The junction had 20 bases not matched to a gene; V was cut back by 0 bases and J by 9 bases.

The J gene is TRBJ2-7, the V gene TRBV5-6; no definite D call. The CDR3 totals 12 residues. CDR1 is SGHDT, CDR2 YYEEEE, per germline. Trimming took 0 bases from V and 6 from J, leaving 7 bases between them. Here the CDR3 reads CASSLVPAEQYF. As DNA, the CDR3 is TGTGCCAGCAGCTTGGTTCCGGCCGAGCAGTACTTC.

The genes are TRBV3-1 (or the pseudogene TRBV3-2) and TRBJ2-1; maybe TRBD2 (5 bases). The CDR3 sequence is 15 residues long. CDR1 LGHDT and CDR2 YNNKEL come from the germline V gene (reference sequence). V lost 0 bases and J lost 1, with 7 bases in between. The chain's CDR3 is CASSQEPGSYNEQFF. The CDR3 DNA reads as TGTGCCAGCAGCCAAGAACCGGGGTCCTACAATGAGCAGTTCTTC.